The source of this TCR beta chain is a study of blood T cell repertoires in COVID-19. Across the study: In each case, the material was cDNA or gDNA derived from T cells, B-cell-depleted T cells, or PBMCs.

Sequencing was performed with immunoSEQ multiplex PCR; in TCRdb, only in-frame clones are kept and a portion is missing. The table includes fewer than 250,000 clones, around 83% detected once. In germline, CDR1 is MDHEN, CDR2 SYDVKM. V gave up 4 bases and J gave up 4 bases, with 13 bases separating them. This CDR3 has 14 amino acids. Input material: peripheral blood. This sequence originates from a woman between 50 and 59 years old with acute or convalescent COVID-19. The rearrangement uses TRBV28 and TRBJ1-2, with D unclear. This CDR3 reads CASSSPQLSYGYTF. The DNA for the CDR3 is TGTGCCAGCAGTTCCCCCCAGTTATCCTATGGCTACACCTTC.